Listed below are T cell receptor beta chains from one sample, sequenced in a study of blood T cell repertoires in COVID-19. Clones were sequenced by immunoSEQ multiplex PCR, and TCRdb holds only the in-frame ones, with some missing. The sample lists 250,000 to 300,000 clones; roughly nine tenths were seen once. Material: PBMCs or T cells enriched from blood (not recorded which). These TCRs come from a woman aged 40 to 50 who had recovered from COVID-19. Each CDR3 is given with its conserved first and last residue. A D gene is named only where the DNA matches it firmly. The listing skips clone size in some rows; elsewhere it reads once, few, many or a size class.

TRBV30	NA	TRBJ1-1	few	CAWSEGISGTEAFF	TGTGCCTGGAGTGAAGGCATCTCGGGGACTGAAGCTTTCTTT
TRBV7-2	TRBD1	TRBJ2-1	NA	CASNTPGQGGNEQFF	TGTGCCAGCAATACACCCGGACAGGGGGGAAATGAGCAGTTCTTC
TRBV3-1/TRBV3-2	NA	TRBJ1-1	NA	CASSQGAWNTEAFF	TGTGCCAGCAGCCAGGGGGCTTGGAACACTGAAGCTTTCTTT
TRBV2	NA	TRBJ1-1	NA	CASSEGLSEAFF	TGTGCCAGCAGTGAGGGACTATCTGAAGCTTTCTTT
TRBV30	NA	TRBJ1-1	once	CAWSAQINTEAFF	TGTGCCTGGAGTGCCCAGATAAACACTGAAGCTTTCTTT
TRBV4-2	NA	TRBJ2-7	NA	CASSRSPGGTEQYF	TGTGCCAGCAGCCGTTCGCCCGGAGGGACCGAGCAGTACTTC
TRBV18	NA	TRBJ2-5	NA	CASSPSLVLLETQYF	TGTGCCAGCTCACCTTCACTAGTCTTGTTGGAGACCCAGTACTTC
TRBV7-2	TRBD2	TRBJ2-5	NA	CASSFRGSWETQYF	TGTGCCAGCAGCTTTCGCGGGAGTTGGGAGACCCAGTACTTC
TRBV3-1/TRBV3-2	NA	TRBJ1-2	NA	CASSAVYGYTF	TGTGCCAGCAGCGCGGTCTATGGCTACACCTTC
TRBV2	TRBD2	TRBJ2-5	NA	CASSGASGGQETQYF	TGTGCCAGCAGTGGCGCTAGCGGGGGACAAGAGACCCAGTACTTC
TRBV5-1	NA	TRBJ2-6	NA	CASSLVGPSAGANVLTF	TGCGCCAGCAGCTTGGTTGGGCCCAGTGCTGGGGCCAACGTCCTGACTTTC
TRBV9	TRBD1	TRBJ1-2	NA	CASSVHPDRAYGYTF	TGTGCCAGCAGCGTACACCCGGACAGGGCCTATGGCTACACCTTC
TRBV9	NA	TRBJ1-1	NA	CASSVAGREAEAFF	TGTGCCAGCAGCGTAGCGGGGAGGGAGGCCGAAGCTTTCTTT
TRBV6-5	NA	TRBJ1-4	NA	CASSYSGPDEKLFF	TGTGCCAGCAGTTACAGTGGCCCAGATGAAAAACTGTTTTTT
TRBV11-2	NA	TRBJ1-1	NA	CASSLTNPGTEAFF	TGTGCCAGCAGCCTGACCAATCCGGGGACTGAAGCTTTCTTT
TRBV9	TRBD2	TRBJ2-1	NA	CASSGTGTSGYNEQFF	TGTGCCAGCAGCGGGACCGGGACTAGCGGATACAATGAGCAGTTCTTC
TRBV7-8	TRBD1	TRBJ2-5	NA	CASSFDRGQTQYF	TGTGCCAGCAGCTTTGACAGGGGGCAGACCCAGTACTTC
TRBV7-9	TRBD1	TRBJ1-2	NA	CASSNRQGYYGYTF	TGTGCCAGCAGCAACCGACAGGGCTACTATGGCTACACCTTC
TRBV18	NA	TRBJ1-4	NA	CASSPGQVNEKLFF	TGTGCCAGCTCACCAGGGCAGGTTAATGAAAAACTGTTTTTT
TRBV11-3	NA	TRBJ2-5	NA	CASSSGQGTETQYF	TGTGCCAGCAGCTCGGGCCAGGGAACAGAGACCCAGTACTTC
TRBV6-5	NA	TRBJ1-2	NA	CASSWGGRDYGYTF	TGTGCCAGCAGTTGGGGAGGCAGGGACTATGGCTACACCTTC
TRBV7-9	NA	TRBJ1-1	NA	CASSLAGGAFDTEAFF	TGTGCCAGCAGCTTAGCGGGGGGGGCCTTTGACACTGAAGCTTTCTTT
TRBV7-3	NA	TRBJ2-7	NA	CASSLVGTRGDEQYF	TGTGCCAGCAGCTTAGTTGGGACAAGGGGCGACGAGCAGTACTTC
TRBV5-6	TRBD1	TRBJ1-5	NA	CASSLNRQGTNQPQHF	TGTGCCAGCAGCTTGAACCGACAGGGAACGAATCAGCCCCAGCATTTT
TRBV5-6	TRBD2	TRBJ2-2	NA	CASSLVASGTGELFF	TGTGCCAGCAGCTTGGTCGCTAGCGGAACCGGGGAGCTGTTTTTT
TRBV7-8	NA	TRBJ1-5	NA	CASSLNMGTRGQPQHF	TGTGCCAGCAGCTTAAATATGGGGACAAGGGGACAGCCCCAGCATTTT
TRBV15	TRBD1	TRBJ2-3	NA	CATRQGANTDTQYF	TGTGCCACAAGACAGGGGGCGAACACAGATACGCAGTATTTT
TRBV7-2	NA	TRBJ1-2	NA	CASSLGRLNYGYTF	TGTGCCAGCAGCTTAGGGAGGCTTAACTATGGCTACACCTTC
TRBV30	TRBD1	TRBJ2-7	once	CAWSHLLRGRGYEQYF	TGTGCCTGGAGTCACCTTTTAAGGGGGCGCGGCTACGAGCAGTACTTC
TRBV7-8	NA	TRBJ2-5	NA	CASSPGVRETQYF	TGTGCCAGCAGCCCGGGGGTTAGAGAGACCCAGTACTTC
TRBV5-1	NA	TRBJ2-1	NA	CASGSSRGAYEQFF	TGCGCCAGCGGGTCGTCCAGGGGAGCCTATGAGCAGTTCTTC
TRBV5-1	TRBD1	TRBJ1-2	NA	CASSVRDRGLSYGYTF	TGCGCCAGCAGCGTCCGGGACAGGGGGCTTAGCTATGGCTACACCTTC
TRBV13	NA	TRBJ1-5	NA	CASSLGGGPQHF	TGTGCCAGCAGCTTAGGCGGAGGGCCCCAGCATTTT
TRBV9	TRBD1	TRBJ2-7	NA	CASSVGGQEDEQYF	TGTGCCAGCAGCGTAGGGGGACAGGAGGACGAGCAGTACTTC
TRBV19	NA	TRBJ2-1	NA	CASSTNRDLYNEQFF	TGTGCCAGTAGTACCAACAGGGACCTTTACAATGAGCAGTTCTTC
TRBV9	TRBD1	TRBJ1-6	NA	CASRPGQSNSPLHF	TGTGCCAGCCGCCCGGGACAGAGTAATTCACCCCTCCACTTT
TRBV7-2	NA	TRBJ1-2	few	CASSPITGTYGYTF	TGTGCCAGCAGCCCCATTACAGGGACCTATGGCTACACCTTC
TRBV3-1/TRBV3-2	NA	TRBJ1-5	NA	CASSQGRAWGQPQHF	TGTGCCAGCAGCCAAGGGAGGGCCTGGGGGCAGCCCCAGCATTTT
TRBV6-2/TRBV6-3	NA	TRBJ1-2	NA	CASSYMRGSGYTF	TGTGCCAGCAGTTACATGCGGGGCTCGGGCTACACCTTC
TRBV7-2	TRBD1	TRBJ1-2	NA	CASSLSTGSEGYTF	TGTGCCAGCAGCTTATCGACAGGGTCTGAGGGCTACACCTTC